This is a list of T cell receptor beta chains from one sample in a study of T cells in Graves' hyperthyroidism and ophthalmopathy. TCRdb processed the multiplex PCR reads anew with MiXCR; each CDR3 protein has one entry. The table records 700,000 or so distinct CDR3 sequences, less than 20% of them present only once. The source material was blood. Receptor source: a man between 18 and 35 years old with Graves' hyperthyroidism. Both conserved end residues are part of each CDR3.

v_gene: TRBV5-4
j_gene: TRBJ2-1
CDR3aa: CASSSLLRSSYNEQFF

v_gene: TRBV6-1
j_gene: TRBJ1-6
CDR3aa: CASTGGGNSINSPLHF

v_gene: TRBV20-1
j_gene: TRBJ2-1
CDR3aa: CSALAGGANEQFF

v_gene: TRBV7-3
j_gene: TRBJ2-6
CDR3aa: CASSLLPGPISGANVLTF

v_gene: TRBV28
j_gene: TRBJ1-5
CDR3aa: CASKAGTAFSNQPQHF

v_gene: TRBV3-1
j_gene: TRBJ1-3
CDR3aa: CASSQGGTVFGNTIYF

v_gene: TRBV29-1
j_gene: TRBJ2-3
CDR3aa: CSVLTGGQLTDTQYF

v_gene: TRBV5-5
j_gene: TRBJ2-1
CDR3aa: CASSLVSIYNEQFF

v_gene: TRBV4-1
j_gene: TRBJ2-7
CDR3aa: CASSQGGDRYYYEQYF

v_gene: TRBV28
j_gene: TRBJ1-4
CDR3aa: CASSKGGAPGGEKLFF

v_gene: TRBV20-1
j_gene: TRBJ2-3
CDR3aa: CSARDPGQGRTDTQYF

v_gene: TRBV5-1
j_gene: TRBJ2-7
CDR3aa: CASSLESGSGSYEQYF

v_gene: TRBV19
j_gene: TRBJ1-2
CDR3aa: CASRSGGNYGYTF

v_gene: TRBV5-1
j_gene: TRBJ2-3
CDR3aa: CASNSGRGDTQYF

v_gene: TRBV20-1
j_gene: TRBJ2-7
CDR3aa: CSAGTSGLSYEQYF

v_gene: TRBV7-9
j_gene: TRBJ2-5
CDR3aa: CASSHSSAQTLETQYF

v_gene: TRBV27
j_gene: TRBJ1-4
CDR3aa: CASGTDREGEKLFF

v_gene: TRBV9
j_gene: TRBJ1-4
CDR3aa: CASSRRGRNEKLFF

v_gene: TRBV4-1
j_gene: TRBJ2-7
CDR3aa: CASSRRTNPEGLAIYEQYF

v_gene: TRBV5-1
j_gene: TRBJ2-5
CDR3aa: CASRKGTEETQYF

v_gene: TRBV12-3/TRBV12-4
j_gene: TRBJ2-1
CDR3aa: CASSFSGSYNEQFF

v_gene: TRBV7-3
j_gene: TRBJ1-1
CDR3aa: CASIERWGATEAFF

v_gene: TRBV29-1
j_gene: TRBJ2-3
CDR3aa: CSVFGDGRADTQYF

v_gene: TRBV24-1
j_gene: TRBJ2-7
CDR3aa: CATSDLVAGEEEQYF

v_gene: TRBV11-2
j_gene: TRBJ2-3
CDR3aa: CASSLHRGLGDTQYF

v_gene: TRBV10-3
j_gene: TRBJ1-2
CDR3aa: CAISEGGKGYTF

v_gene: TRBV5-1
j_gene: TRBJ2-2
CDR3aa: CASSGGLAPNTGEPFF

v_gene: TRBV4-3
j_gene: TRBJ2-7
CDR3aa: CASSRTPNYEQYF

v_gene: TRBV10-2
j_gene: TRBJ2-6
CDR3aa: CASSEGVSAGANVLTF

v_gene: TRBV6-1
j_gene: TRBJ1-1
CDR3aa: CASMGGVAEAFF

v_gene: TRBV11-3
j_gene: TRBJ2-1
CDR3aa: CASSAPRFYNEQFF

v_gene: TRBV30
j_gene: TRBJ2-5
CDR3aa: CAWSVQGAQETQYF

v_gene: TRBV4-1
j_gene: TRBJ1-1
CDR3aa: CASSKAQITEAFF

v_gene: TRBV6-4
j_gene: TRBJ2-1
CDR3aa: CASSDTRNRGSYNEQFF

v_gene: TRBV20-1
j_gene: TRBJ2-5
CDR3aa: CSAPGGLALGETQYF

v_gene: TRBV6-5
j_gene: TRBJ1-4
CDR3aa: CASSFSGAINEKLFF

v_gene: TRBV28
j_gene: TRBJ1-1
CDR3aa: CASSLSGGSEAFF

v_gene: TRBV28
j_gene: TRBJ2-6
CDR3aa: CASSSHSGGETISGANVLTF

v_gene: TRBV27
j_gene: TRBJ1-1
CDR3aa: CASSWKGTNTEAFF

v_gene: TRBV2
j_gene: TRBJ1-5
CDR3aa: CASSEAPGGVQPQHF

v_gene: TRBV11-2
j_gene: TRBJ2-1
CDR3aa: CASSLGSGDEQFF

v_gene: TRBV29-1
j_gene: TRBJ2-5
CDR3aa: CSVERNQETQYF

v_gene: TRBV20-1
j_gene: TRBJ2-2
CDR3aa: CSALSGRYTGELFF

v_gene: TRBV28
j_gene: TRBJ2-7
CDR3aa: CASSQTGLYEQYF

v_gene: TRBV12-3/TRBV12-4
j_gene: TRBJ2-1
CDR3aa: CASSFSSDHEQFF

v_gene: TRBV11-2
j_gene: TRBJ1-1
CDR3aa: CASRGAGTEAFF

v_gene: TRBV20-1
j_gene: TRBJ2-2
CDR3aa: CSARGPTSGRGNENTGELFF

v_gene: TRBV20-1
j_gene: TRBJ1-1
CDR3aa: CSAREHRTGSAFF

v_gene: TRBV24-1
j_gene: TRBJ2-1
CDR3aa: CATSDLRGPAHNEQFF

v_gene: TRBV2
j_gene: TRBJ2-3
CDR3aa: CASSATSGIYRTDTQYF

v_gene: TRBV19
j_gene: TRBJ1-1
CDR3aa: CASTGFGTEAFF

v_gene: TRBV10-3
j_gene: TRBJ1-1
CDR3aa: CAISGQGPILEAFF

v_gene: TRBV12-3/TRBV12-4
j_gene: TRBJ2-1
CDR3aa: CASSDSRSYNEQFF

v_gene: TRBV2
j_gene: TRBJ2-2
CDR3aa: CASRFRDYDTGELFF

v_gene: TRBV4-3
j_gene: TRBJ2-7
CDR3aa: CASSQDGGGGLSYEQYF

v_gene: TRBV12-3/TRBV12-4
j_gene: TRBJ2-7
CDR3aa: CASSLGQRVSYEQYF

v_gene: TRBV27
j_gene: TRBJ2-7
CDR3aa: CASGPIGANYEQYF

v_gene: TRBV29-1
j_gene: TRBJ2-3
CDR3aa: CSVEGGSGSSADTQYF

v_gene: TRBV5-1
j_gene: TRBJ2-7
CDR3aa: CASSLGGKGSYEQYF